This T cell receptor (beta chain) was found in a study of sequential checkpoint blockade in melanoma. The treatment denotes: randomized to nivolumab then ipilimumab (arm A) or the reverse (arm B). Germline-derived CDR1 and CDR2 are SGHNT and YENEEA. Trimming removed 2 bases from V and 0 bases from J, with 14 bases in between. The CDR3 extends over 17 amino acids. TCRdb's copy holds only in-frame clones and misses some; the assay was immunoSEQ multiplex PCR. The table includes over 1,400 clones, roughly a fifth detected once. The origin of this receptor is a human donor with melanoma. The sample in question was tumor tissue (inferred from file names), obtained from a patient given nivolumab and ipilimumab in sequence. The chain couples TRBV11-3 to TRBJ2-1, with D maybe TRBD2 (5 bases). The CDR3 loop reads CASSLMASGSSYNEQFF. CDR3 nucleotide sequence: TGTGCCAGCAGCTTAATGGCCAGCGGCAGCTCCTACAATGAGCAGTTCTTC.